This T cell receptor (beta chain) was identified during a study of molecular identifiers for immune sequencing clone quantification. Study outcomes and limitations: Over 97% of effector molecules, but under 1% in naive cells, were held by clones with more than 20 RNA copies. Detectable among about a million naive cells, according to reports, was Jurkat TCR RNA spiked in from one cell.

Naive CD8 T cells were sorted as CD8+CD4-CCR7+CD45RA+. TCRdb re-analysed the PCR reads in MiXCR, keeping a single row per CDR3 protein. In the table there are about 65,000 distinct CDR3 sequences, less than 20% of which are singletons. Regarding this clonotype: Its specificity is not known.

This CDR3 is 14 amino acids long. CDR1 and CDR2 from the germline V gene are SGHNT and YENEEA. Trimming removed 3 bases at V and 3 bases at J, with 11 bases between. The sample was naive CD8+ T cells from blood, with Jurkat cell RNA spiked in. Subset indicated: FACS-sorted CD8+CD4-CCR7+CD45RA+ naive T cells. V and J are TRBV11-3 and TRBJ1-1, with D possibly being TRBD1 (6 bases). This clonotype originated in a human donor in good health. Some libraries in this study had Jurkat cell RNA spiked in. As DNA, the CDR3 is TGTGCCAGCAGCTTGGGAGGGGGTCACACTGAAGCTTTCTTT. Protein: CASSLGGGHTEAFF.